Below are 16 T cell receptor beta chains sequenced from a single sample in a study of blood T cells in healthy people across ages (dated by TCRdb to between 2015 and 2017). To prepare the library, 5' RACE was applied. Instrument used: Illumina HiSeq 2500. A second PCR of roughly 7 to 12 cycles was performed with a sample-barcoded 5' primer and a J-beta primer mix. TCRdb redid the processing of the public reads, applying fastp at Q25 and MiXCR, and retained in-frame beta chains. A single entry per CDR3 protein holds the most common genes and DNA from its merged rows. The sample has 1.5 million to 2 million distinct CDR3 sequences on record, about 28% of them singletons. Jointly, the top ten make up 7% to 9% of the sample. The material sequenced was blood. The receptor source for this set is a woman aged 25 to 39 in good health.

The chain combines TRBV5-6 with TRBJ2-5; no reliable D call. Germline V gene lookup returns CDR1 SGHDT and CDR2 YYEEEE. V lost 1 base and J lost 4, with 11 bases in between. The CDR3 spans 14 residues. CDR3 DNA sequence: TGTGCCAGCAGCTTGAAAGTCAGTTCAGAGACCCAGTACTTC. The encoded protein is CASSLKVSSETQYF.

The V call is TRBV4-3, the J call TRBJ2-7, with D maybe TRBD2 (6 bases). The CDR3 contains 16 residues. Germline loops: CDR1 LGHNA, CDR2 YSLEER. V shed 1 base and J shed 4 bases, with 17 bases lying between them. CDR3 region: CASSQGAGRLQYEQYF. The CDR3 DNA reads TGCGCCAGCAGCCAAGGGGCGGGACGACTACAATACGAGCAGTACTTC.

CDR3 coding DNA: TGTGCCTGGAACTCGGGCGCCGGTGGGTTCACAGATACGCAGTATTTT. It is translated as CAWNSGAGGFTDTQYF. The chain couples TRBV30 to TRBJ2-3; D is unclear. Germline V gives CDR1 GTSNPN, CDR2 SVGIG (reference sequence). The CDR3 is made up of 16 amino acids. Trimming removed 4 bases at V and 2 bases at J, with 19 bases between.

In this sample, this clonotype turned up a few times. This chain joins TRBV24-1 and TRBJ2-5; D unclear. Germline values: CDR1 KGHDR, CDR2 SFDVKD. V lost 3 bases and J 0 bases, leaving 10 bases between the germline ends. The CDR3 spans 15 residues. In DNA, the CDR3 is TGTGCCACCAGTGATCCTCGACTGTACCAAGAGACCCAGTACTTC. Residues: CATSDPRLYQETQYF.

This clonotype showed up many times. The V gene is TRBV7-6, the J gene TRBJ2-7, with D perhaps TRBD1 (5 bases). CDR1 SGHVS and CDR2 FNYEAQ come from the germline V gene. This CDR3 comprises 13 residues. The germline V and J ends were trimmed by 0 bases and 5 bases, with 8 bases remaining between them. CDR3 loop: CASSLAGDDEQYF. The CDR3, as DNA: TGTGCCAGCAGCTTAGCAGGGGATGACGAGCAGTACTTC.

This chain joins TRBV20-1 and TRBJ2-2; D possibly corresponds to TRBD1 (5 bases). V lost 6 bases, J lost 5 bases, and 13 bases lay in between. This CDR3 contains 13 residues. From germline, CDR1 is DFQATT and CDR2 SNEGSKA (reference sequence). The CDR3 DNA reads TGCAGTGCCCAGGGCGGTGGGACCGGGGAGCTGTTTTTT. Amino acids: CSAQGGGTGELFF.

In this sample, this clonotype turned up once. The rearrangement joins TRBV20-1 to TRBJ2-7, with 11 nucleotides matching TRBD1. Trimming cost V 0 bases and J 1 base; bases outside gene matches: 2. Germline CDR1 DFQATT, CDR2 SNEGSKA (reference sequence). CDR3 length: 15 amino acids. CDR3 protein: CSARDGTGGSYEQYF. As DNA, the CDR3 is TGCAGTGCTAGAGATGGGACAGGGGGATCCTACGAGCAGTACTTC.

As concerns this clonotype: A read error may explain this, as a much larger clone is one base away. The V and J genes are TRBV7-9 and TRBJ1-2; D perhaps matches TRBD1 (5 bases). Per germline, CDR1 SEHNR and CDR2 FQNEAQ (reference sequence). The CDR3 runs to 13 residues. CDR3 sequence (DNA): TGTGCCAGCAGCCCGTGGGGGTCCTATGGCTACGCCTTC. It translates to CASSPWGSYGYAF. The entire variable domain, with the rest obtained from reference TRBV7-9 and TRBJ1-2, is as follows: DTGVSQNPRHKITKRGQNVTFRCDPISEHNRLYWYRQTLGQGPEFLTYFQNEAQLEKSRLLSDRFSAERPKGSFSTLEIQRTEQGDSAMYLCASSPWGSYGYAFGSGTRLTVV.

The CDR3 spells CASSQDRGYLYEQYF. CDR3 DNA sequence: TGCGCCAGCAGCCAAGATCGCGGTTATCTGTACGAGCAGTACTTC. The chain has TRBV4-1 and TRBJ2-7; D gene unclear. From germline, CDR1 is MGHRA and CDR2 YSYEKL. This CDR3 spans 15 amino acids. Trimming removed 0 bases at V and 4 bases at J, with 13 bases between.

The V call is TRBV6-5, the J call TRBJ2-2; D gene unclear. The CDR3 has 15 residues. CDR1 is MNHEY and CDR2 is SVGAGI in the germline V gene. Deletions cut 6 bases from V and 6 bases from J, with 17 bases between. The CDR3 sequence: CASRTANWAPGELFF. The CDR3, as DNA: TGTGCCAGCAGGACCGCGAATTGGGCCCCCGGGGAGCTGTTTTTT.

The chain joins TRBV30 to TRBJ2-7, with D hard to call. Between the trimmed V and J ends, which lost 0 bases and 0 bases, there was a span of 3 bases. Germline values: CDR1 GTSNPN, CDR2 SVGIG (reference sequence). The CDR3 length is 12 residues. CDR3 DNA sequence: TGTGCCTGGAGTGTTGACTCCTACGAGCAGTACTTC. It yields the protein CAWSVDSYEQYF. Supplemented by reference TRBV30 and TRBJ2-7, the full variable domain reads SQTIHQWPATLVQPVGSPLSLECTVEGTSNPNLYWYRQAAGRGLQLLFYSVGIGQISSEVPQNLSASRPQDRQFILSSKKLLLSDSGFYLCAWSVDSYEQYFGPGTRLTVT.

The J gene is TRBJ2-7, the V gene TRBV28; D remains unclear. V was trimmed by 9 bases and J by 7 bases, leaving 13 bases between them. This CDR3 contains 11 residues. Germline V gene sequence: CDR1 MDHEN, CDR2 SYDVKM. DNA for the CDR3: TGTGCCAGTTTTGTGATGTCGGAGCAGTACTTC. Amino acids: CASFVMSEQYF. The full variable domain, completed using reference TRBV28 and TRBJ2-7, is DVKVTQSSRYLVKRTGEKVFLECVQDMDHENMFWYRQDPGLGLRLIYFSYDVKMKEKGDIPEGYSVSREKKERFSLILESASTNQTSMYLCASFVMSEQYFGPGTRLTVT.

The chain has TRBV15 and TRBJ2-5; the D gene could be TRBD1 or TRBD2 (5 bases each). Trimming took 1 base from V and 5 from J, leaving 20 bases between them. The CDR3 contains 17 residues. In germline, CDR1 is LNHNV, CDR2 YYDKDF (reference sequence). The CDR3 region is CATSRVGDLVGPETQYF. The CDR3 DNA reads TGTGCCACCAGCAGAGTGGGGGATCTGGTGGGGCCCGAGACCCAGTACTTC.

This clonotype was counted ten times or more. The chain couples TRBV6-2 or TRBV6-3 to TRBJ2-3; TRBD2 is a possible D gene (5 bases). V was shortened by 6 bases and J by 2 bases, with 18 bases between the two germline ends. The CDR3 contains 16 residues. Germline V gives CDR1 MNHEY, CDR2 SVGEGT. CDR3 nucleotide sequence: TGTGCCAGCAGACGGGCGCTAGCATACTCCACAGATACGCAGTATTTT. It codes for CASRRALAYSTDTQYF.

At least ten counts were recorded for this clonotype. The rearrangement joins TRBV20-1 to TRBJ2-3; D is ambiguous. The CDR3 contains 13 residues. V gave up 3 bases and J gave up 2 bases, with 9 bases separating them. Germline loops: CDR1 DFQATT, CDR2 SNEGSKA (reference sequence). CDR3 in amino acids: CSARSGITDTQYF. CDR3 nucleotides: TGCAGTGCTAGGAGTGGCATCACAGATACGCAGTATTTT.

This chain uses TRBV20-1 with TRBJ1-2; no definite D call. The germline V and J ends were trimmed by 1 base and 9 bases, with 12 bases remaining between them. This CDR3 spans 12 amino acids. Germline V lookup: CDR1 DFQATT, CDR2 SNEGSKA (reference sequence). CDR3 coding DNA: TGCAGTGCTAGAGTTCCCGGGAATAGCTACACCTTC. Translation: CSARVPGNSYTF.